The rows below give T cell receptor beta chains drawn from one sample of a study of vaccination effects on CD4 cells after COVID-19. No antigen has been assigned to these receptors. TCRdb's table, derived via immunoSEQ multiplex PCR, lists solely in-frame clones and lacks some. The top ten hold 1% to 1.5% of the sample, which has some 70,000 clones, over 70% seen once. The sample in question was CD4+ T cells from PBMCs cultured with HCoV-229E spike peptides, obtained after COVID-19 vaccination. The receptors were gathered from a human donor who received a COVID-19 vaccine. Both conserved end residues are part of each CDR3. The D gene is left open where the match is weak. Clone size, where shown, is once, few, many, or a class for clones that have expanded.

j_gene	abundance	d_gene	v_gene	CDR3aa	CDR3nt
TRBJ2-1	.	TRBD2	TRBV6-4	CASSPPARRGGNEQFF	TGTGCCAGCAGCCCCCCGGCGCGCCGGGGGGGTAATGAGCAGTTCTTC
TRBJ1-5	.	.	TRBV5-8	CASSLDREYQPQHF	TGTGCCAGCAGCTTGGACAGGGAATACCAGCCCCAGCATTTT
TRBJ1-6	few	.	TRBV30	CAWRPGYESPLHF	TGTGCCTGGAGGCCTGGATACGAGTCACCCCTCCACTTT
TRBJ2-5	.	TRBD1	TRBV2	CASSSQGQAETQYF	TGTGCCAGCAGCTCCCAGGGACAGGCGGAGACCCAGTACTTC
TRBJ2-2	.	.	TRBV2	CASMAGAGTGELFF	TGTGCCAGCATGGCAGGGGCGGGCACCGGGGAGCTGTTTTTT
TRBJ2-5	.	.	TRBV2	CASSPDRSQETQYF	TGTGCCAGCAGCCCAGACAGGTCTCAAGAGACCCAGTACTTC
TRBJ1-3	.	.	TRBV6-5	CASSTDQTGNTIYF	TGTGCCAGCAGTACCGACCAAACTGGAAACACCATATATTTT
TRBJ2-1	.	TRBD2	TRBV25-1	CASSDPSLTSGAYNEQFF	TGTGCCAGCAGTGATCCTTCCCTCACTAGCGGGGCCTACAATGAGCAGTTCTTC
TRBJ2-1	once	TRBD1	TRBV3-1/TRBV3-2	CASSRDRGWEQFF	TGTGCCAGCAGTCGGGACAGGGGCTGGGAGCAGTTCTTC
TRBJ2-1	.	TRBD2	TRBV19	CASSIRTSGGYRNEQFF	TGTGCCAGTAGTATCCGGACTAGCGGGGGGTATCGCAATGAGCAGTTCTTC
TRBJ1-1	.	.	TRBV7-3	CASSSQSGNTEAFF	TGTGCCAGCAGTTCCCAGAGTGGGAACACTGAAGCTTTCTTT